This TCR beta chain is drawn from a study of T cells in Graves' hyperthyroidism and ophthalmopathy. RNA transcripts provided the source from which TCR beta CDR3 regions were amplified. Using the HTBI primer set, a first-round RT-PCR was run on the TCR CDR3. Via MiXCR, TCRdb re-called the multiplex PCR reads, giving one row per CDR3 protein. The sample lists around 240,000 distinct CDR3 sequences, about 17% occurring once. Lactation, pregnancy, other autoimmune disease or uncontrolled infection led to exclusion of patients. Diagnosis rested on symptoms, serum thyroxine and TRAb, thyroid ultrasound, and orbital computed tomography. Isolation of PBMCs was performed on around 9.4 ml fresh peripheral blood. CDR1 and CDR2 from the germline V gene are MDHEN and SYDVKM. The length of the CDR3 is 13 residues. V was pared by 2 bases and J by 8 bases, with 10 bases between. This clonotype was counted at least ten times.

J is TRBJ2-1 and V is TRBV28; D perhaps matches TRBD2 (6 bases). Sequences were obtained from blood. The TCR sequence derives from a woman between 18 and 29 years old with Graves' ophthalmopathy. The DNA for the CDR3 is TGTGCCAGCAGTTTAGGGGGGAACGATGAGCAGTTCTTC. As protein: CASSLGGNDEQFF. Full variable domain (missing parts from reference TRBV28 and TRBJ2-1): DVKVTQSSRYLVKRTGEKVFLECVQDMDHENMFWYRQDPGLGLRLIYFSYDVKMKEKGDIPEGYSVSREKKERFSLILESASTNQTSMYLCASSLGGNDEQFFGPGTRLTVL.